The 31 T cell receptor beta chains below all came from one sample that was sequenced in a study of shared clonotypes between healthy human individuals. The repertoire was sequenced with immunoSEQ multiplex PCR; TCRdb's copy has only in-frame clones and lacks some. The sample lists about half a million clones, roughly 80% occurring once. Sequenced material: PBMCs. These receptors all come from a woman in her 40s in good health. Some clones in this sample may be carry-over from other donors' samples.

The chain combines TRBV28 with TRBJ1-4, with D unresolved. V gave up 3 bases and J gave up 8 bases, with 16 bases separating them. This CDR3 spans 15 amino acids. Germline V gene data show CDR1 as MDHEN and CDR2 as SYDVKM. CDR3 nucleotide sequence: TGTGCCAGCAGTTTTTCTTGGGCTGGGGAAGAAAAACTGTTTTTT. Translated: CASSFSWAGEEKLFF. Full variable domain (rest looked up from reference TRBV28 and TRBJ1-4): DVKVTQSSRYLVKRTGEKVFLECVQDMDHENMFWYRQDPGLGLRLIYFSYDVKMKEKGDIPEGYSVSREKKERFSLILESASTNQTSMYLCASSFSWAGEEKLFFGSGTQLSVL.

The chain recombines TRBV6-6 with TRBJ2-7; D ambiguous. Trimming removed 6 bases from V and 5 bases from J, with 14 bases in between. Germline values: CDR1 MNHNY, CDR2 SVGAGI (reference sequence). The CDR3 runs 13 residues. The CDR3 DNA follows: TGTGCCAGCAGCATGAATCGGGTGGACGAGCAGTACTTC. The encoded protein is CASSMNRVDEQYF.

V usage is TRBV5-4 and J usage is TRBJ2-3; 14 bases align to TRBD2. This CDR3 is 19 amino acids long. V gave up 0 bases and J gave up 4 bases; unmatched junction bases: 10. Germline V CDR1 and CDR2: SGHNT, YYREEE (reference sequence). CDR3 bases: TGTGCCAGCAGCTTGGCGGGACTAGCGGGAGCGCCCGTCGCAGATACGCAGTATTTT. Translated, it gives CASSLAGLAGAPVADTQYF.

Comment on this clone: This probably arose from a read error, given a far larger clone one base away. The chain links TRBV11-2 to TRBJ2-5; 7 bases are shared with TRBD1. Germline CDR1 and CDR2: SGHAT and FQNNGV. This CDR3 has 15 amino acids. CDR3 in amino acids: CASSLAGTAQDTQYF. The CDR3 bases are TGTGCCAGCAGCCTAGCCGGGACAGCCCAAGATACCCAGTACTTC.

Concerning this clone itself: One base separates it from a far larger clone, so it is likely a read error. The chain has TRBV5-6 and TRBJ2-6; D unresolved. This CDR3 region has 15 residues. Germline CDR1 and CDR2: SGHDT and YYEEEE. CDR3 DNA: TGTACCAGCAGCTTGTGGAGCTCTGGGGCCAACGTCCTGACTTTC. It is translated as CTSSLWSSGANVLTF.

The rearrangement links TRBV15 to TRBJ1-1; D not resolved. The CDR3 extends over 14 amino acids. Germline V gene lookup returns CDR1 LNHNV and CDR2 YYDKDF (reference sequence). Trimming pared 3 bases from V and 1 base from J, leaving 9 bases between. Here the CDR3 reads CATSSKLRNTEAFF. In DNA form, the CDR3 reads TGTGCCACCAGCAGTAAGCTGAGGAACACTGAAGCTTTCTTT. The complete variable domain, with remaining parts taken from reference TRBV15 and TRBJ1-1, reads DAMVIQNPRYQVTQFGKPVTLSCSQTLNHNVMYWYQQKSSQAPKLLFHYYDKDFNNEADTPDNFQSRRPNTSFCFLDIRSPGLGDTAMYLCATSSKLRNTEAFFGQGTRLTVV.

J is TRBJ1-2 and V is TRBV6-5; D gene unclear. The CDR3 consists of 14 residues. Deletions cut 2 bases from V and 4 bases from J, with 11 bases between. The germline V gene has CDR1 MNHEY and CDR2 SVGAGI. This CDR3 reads CASSYVPGIYGYTF. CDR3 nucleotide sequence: TGTGCCAGCAGTTACGTTCCAGGCATCTATGGCTACACCTTC.

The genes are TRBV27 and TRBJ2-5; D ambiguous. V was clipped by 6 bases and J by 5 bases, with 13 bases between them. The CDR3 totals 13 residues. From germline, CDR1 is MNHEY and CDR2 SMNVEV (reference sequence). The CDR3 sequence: CASRPTGVETQYF. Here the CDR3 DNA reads TGTGCCAGCAGGCCTACCGGCGTGGAGACCCAGTACTTC.

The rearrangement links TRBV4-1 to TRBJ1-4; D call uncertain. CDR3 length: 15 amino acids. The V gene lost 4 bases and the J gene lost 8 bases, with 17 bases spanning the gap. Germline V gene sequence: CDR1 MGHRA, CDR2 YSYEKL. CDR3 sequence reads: CASSRVGTAREKLFF. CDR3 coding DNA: TGCGCCAGCAGCCGGGTGGGCACCGCACGCGAAAAACTGTTTTTT.

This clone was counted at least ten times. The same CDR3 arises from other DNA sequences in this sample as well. Written as DNA, the CDR3 is TGTGCCAGCAGCTTGGGACAACGACAGAGGCGGGAAGCTTTCTTT. This sequence encodes CASSLGQRQRREAFF. The chain combines TRBV5-6 with TRBJ1-1, with D tentatively TRBD1 (5 bases). Germline CDR1 is SGHDT and CDR2 is YYEEEE. The CDR3 spans 15 residues. The ends were cut back, 0 bases at V and 8 bases at J, with 17 bases in the middle.

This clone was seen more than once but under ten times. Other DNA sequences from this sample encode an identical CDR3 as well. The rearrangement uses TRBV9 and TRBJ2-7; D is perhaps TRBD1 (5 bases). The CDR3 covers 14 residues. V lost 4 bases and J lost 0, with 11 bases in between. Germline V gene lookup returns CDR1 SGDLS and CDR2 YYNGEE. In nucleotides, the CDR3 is TGTGCCAGCAGCCCATCGACAGCCTCCTACGAGCAGTACTTC. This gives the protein CASSPSTASYEQYF.

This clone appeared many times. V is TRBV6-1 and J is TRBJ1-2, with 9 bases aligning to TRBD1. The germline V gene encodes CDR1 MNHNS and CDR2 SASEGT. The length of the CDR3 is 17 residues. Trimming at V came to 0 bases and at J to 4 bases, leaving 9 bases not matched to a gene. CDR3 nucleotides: TGTGCCAGCAGTGAAGCTCGGGGGACAGGGTCGGGCTATGGCTACACCTTC. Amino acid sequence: CASSEARGTGSGYGYTF.

For the CDR3, the DNA is TGTGCCAGCTCACCCCCGGGACAGCACTACGAGCAGTACTTC. Translated, it gives CASSPPGQHYEQYF. The chain combines TRBV18 with TRBJ2-7; TRBD1 agrees at 7 bases. After removal of 3 bases from V and 3 bases from J, the junction contained 5 bases not matched to a gene. The germline gives CDR1 KGHSH, CDR2 LQKENI. The CDR3 totals 14 residues.

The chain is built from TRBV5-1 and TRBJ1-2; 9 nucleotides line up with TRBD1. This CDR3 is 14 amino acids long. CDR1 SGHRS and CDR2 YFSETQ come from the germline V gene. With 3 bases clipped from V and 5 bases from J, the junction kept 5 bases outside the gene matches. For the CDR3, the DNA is TGCGCCAGCAGCTGGGGACAGGGACGGTATGGCTACACCTTC. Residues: CASSWGQGRYGYTF.

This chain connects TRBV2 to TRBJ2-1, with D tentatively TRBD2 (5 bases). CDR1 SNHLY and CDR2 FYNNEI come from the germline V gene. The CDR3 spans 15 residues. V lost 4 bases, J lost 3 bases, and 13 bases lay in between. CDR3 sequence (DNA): TGTGCCAGCAGTGCTAGTGGGAGTCGCTACAATGAGCAGTTCTTC. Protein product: CASSASGSRYNEQFF.

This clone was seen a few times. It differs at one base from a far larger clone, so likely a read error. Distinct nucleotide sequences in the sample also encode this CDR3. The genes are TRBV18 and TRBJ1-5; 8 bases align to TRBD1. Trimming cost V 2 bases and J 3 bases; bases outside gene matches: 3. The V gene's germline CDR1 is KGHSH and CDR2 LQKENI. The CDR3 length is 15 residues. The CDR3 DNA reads TGTGCCAGCTCACCAGACAGGGGTGACAATCAGCCCCAGCATTTT. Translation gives CASSPDRGDNQPQHF.

The CDR3 DNA reads as TGTGCCAGCAGCTTAGATCTAGGAAGCAATGAGCAGTTCTTC. This gives the protein CASSLDLGSNEQFF. This sequence joins TRBV11-2 and TRBJ2-1; D gene unclear. The ends were cut back, 0 bases at V and 6 bases at J, with 9 bases in the middle. The V gene's germline CDR1 is SGHAT and CDR2 FQNNGV. This CDR3 spans 14 amino acids.

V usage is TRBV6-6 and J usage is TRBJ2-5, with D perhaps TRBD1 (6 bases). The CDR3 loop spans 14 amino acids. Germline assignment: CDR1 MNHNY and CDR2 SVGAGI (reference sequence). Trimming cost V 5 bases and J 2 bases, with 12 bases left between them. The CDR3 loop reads CASSPPGQQETQYF. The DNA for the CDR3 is TGTGCCAGCAGTCCCCCAGGACAGCAAGAGACCCAGTACTTC.

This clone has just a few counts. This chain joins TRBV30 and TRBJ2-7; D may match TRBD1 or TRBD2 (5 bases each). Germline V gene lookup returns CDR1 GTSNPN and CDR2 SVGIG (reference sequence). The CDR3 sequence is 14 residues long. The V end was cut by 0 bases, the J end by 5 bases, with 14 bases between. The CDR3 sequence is CAWSVQPLGDEQYF. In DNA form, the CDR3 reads TGTGCCTGGAGTGTACAACCTCTGGGGGACGAGCAGTACTTC.

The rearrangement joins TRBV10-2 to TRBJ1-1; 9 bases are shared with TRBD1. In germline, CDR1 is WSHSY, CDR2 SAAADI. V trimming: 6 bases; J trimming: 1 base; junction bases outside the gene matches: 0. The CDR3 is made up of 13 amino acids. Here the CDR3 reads CASRGQGNTEAFF. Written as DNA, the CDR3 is TGCGCCAGCAGGGGACAGGGGAACACTGAAGCTTTCTTT.

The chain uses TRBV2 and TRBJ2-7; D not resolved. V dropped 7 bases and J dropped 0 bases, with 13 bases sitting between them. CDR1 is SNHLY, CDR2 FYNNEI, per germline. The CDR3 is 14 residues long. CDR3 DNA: TGTGCCAGCAAAGGAGAGTTGAACTCCTACGAGCAGTACTTC. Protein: CASKGELNSYEQYF. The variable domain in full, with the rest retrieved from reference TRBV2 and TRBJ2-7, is EPEVTQTPSHQVTQMGQEVILRCVPISNHLYFYWYRQILGQKVEFLVSFYNNEISEKSEIFDDQFSVERPDGSNFTLKIRSTKLEDSAMYFCASKGELNSYEQYFGPGTRLTVT.

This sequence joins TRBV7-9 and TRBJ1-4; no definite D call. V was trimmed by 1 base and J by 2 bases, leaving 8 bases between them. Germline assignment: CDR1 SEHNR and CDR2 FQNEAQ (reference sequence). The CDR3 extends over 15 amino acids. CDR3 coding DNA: TGTGCCAGCAGCTTAGGGAGGGCTACTAATGAAAAACTGTTTTTT. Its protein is CASSLGRATNEKLFF.

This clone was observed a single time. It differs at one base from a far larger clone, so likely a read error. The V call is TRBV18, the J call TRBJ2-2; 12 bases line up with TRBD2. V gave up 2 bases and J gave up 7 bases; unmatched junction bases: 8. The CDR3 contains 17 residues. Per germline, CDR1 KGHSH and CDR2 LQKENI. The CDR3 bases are TGTGCCAGCTCACCAAGGCGACTAGCGGGAGCTCACGGGGAGCTGTTTTTT. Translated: CASSPRRLAGAHGELFF. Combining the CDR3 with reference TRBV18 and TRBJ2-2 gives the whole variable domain NAGVMQNPRHLVRRRGQEARLRCSPMKGHSHVYWYRQLPEEGLKFMVYLQKENIIDESGMPKERFSAEFPKEGPSILRIQQVVRGDSAAYFCASSPRRLAGAHGELFFGEGSRLTVL.

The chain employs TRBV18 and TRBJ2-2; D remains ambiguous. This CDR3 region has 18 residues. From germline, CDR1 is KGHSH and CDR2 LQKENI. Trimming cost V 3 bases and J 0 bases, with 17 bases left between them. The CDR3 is CASSPLLVSGPNTGELFF. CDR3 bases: TGTGCCAGCTCACCGTTGTTGGTTTCGGGCCCGAACACCGGGGAGCTGTTTTTT.

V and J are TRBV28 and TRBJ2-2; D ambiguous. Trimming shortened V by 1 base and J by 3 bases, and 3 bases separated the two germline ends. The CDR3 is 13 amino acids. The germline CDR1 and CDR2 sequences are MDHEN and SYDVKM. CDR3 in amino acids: CASSLLDTGELFF. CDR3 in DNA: TGTGCCAGCAGTTTATTGGACACCGGGGAGCTGTTTTTT.

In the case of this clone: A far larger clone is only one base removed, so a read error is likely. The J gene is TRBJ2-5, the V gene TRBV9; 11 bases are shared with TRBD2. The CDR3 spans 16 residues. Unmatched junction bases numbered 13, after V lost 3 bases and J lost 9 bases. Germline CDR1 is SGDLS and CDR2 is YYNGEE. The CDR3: CASSAVGTSGPSPQYF. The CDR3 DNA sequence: TGTGCCAGCAGCGCGGTCGGGACTAGCGGCCCCTCCCCCCAGTACTTC.

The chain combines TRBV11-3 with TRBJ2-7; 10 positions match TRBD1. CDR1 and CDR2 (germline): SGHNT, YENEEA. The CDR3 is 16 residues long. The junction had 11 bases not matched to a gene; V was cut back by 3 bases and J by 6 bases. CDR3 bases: TGTGCCAGCAGCTTGCAGTCCGGGACAGGGGCCGGCGAGCAGTACTTC. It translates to CASSLQSGTGAGEQYF.

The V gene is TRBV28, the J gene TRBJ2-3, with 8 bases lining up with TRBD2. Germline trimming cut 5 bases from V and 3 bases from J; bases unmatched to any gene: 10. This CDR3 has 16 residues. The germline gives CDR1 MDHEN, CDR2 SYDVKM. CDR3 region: CASSPPSGSVTDTQYF. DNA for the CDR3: TGTGCCAGCAGTCCGCCAAGCGGGAGTGTAACAGATACGCAGTATTTT.

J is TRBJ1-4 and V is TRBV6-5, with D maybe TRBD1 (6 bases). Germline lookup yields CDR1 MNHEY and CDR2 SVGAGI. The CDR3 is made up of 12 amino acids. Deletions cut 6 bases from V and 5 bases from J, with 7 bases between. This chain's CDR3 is CASRRGNEKLFF. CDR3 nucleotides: TGTGCCAGCAGAAGGGGGAATGAAAAACTGTTTTTT.

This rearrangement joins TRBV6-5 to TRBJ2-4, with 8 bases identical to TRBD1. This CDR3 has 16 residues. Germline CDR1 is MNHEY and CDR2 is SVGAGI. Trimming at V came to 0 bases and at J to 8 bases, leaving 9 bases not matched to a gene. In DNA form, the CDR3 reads TGTGCCAGCAGTTACTCGGCGGACAGGGCAAGAGACATTCAGTACTTC. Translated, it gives CASSYSADRARDIQYF.

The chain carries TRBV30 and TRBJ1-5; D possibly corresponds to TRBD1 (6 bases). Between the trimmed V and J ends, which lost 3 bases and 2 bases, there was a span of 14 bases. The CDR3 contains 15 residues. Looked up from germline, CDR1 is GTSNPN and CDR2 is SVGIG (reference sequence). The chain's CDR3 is CAWSRTERGNQPQHF. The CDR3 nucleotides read TGTGCCTGGAGCAGGACAGAGAGAGGCAATCAGCCCCAGCATTTT.